The source of this T cell receptor (beta chain) is a study of blood T cells in healthy people across ages. Germline-derived CDR1 and CDR2 are DFQATT and SNEGSKA (reference sequence). This CDR3 has 13 residues. Trimming stripped 1 base from V and 5 bases from J, with 11 bases between. Combining a sample-barcoded 5' primer with a J-beta primer mix, a second PCR ran for roughly 6 to 11 cycles. CDR3-containing paired-end reads numbering at least 2.5 million came from each sample. TCRdb used MiXCR to reprocess the 5' RACE reads, holding one entry per CDR3 protein. Of some 1.4 million distinct CDR3 sequences listed, around 42% are singletons.

The sequenced sample was blood. This chain links TRBV20-1 with TRBJ2-5; D is tentatively TRBD1 or TRBD2 (5 bases each). This clonotype originated in a woman between 18 and 30 years old in good health. The CDR3 sequence is CSARGGVGETQYF. The CDR3 region has the DNA TGCAGTGCTAGAGGAGGGGTAGGGGAGACCCAGTACTTC.